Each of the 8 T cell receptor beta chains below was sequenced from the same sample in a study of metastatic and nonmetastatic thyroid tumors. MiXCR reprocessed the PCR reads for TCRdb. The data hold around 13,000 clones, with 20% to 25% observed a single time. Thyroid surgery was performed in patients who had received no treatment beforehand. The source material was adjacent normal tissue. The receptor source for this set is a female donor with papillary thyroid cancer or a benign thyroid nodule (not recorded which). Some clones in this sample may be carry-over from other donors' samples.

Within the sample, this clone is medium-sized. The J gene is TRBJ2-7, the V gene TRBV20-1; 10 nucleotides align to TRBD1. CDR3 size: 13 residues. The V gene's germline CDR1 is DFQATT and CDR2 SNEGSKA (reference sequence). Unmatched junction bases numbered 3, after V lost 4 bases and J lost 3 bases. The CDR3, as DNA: TGCAGTGCTACGGGGGACAGGGGCTACGAGCAGTACTTC. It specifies CSATGDRGYEQYF.

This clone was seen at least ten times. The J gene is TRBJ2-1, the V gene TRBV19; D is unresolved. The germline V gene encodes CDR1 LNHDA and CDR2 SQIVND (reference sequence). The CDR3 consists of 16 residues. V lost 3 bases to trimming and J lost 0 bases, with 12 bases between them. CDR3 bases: TGTGCCAGTAGTATTTCCTCTAGTAGCTCCTACAATGAGCAGTTCTTC. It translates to CASSISSSSSYNEQFF.

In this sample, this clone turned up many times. The CDR3 is CASSFEPQHF. CDR3 nucleotides: TGTGCCAGCAGTTTTGAGCCCCAGCATTTT. J is TRBJ1-5 and V is TRBV28; no reliable D call. CDR3 length: 10 residues. From germline, CDR1 is MDHEN and CDR2 SYDVKM. V was shortened by 3 bases and J by 8 bases, with 2 bases between the two germline ends.

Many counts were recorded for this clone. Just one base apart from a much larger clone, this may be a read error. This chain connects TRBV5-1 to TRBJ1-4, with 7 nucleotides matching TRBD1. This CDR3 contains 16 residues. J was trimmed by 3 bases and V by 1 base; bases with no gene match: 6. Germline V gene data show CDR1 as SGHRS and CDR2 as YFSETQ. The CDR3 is CASSLTGTAANEKLFF. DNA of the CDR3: TGCGCCAGCAGCTTGACCGGGACAGCAGCTAATGAAAAACTGTTTTTT.

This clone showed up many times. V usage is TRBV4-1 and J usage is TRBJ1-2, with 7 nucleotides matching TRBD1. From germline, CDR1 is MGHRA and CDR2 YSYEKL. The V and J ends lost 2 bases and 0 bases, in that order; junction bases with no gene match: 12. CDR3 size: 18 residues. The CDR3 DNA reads TGCGCCAGCAGCCAATTAGGATGGATAGGGGGCTCTAACTATGGCTACACCTTC. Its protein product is CASSQLGWIGGSNYGYTF.

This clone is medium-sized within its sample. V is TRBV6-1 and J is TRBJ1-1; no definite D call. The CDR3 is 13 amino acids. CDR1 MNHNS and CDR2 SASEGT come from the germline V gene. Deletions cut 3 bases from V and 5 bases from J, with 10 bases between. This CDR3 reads CASSDSIWTEAFF. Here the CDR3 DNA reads TGTGCCAGCAGTGATTCAATTTGGACTGAAGCTTTCTTT.

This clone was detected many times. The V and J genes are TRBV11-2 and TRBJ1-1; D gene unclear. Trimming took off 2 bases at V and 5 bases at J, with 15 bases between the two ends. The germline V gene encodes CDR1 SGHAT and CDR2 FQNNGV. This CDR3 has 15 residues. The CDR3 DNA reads TGTGCCAGCAGCTTACTCTCAGGTCTGGAAACTGAAGCTTTCTTT. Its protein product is CASSLLSGLETEAFF. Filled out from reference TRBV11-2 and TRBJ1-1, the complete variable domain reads EAGVAQSPRYKIIEKRQSVAFWCNPISGHATLYWYQQILGQGPKLLIQFQNNGVVDDSQLPKDRFSAERLKGVDSTLKIQPAKLEDSAVYLCASSLLSGLETEAFFGQGTRLTVV.

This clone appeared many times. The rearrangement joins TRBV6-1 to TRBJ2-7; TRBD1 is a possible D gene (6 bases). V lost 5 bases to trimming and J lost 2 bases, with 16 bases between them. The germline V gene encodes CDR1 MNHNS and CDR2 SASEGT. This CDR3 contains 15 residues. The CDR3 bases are TGTGCCAGCAGTTCCGAATTTAGGACAGCCTACGAGCAGTACTTC. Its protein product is CASSSEFRTAYEQYF.